This TCR beta chain was sequenced during a study of blood T cell repertoires in COVID-19. Study details: The United States, Italy and Spain provided the acute and convalescent COVID-19 samples.

Only in-frame clones appear in the TCRdb table, and some are missing; sequencing was by immunoSEQ multiplex PCR. This repertoire shows fewer than 90,000 clones, 80% found once; its top ten account for 15% to 20%. The V gene's germline CDR1 is SGHTA and CDR2 FQGNSA. CDR3 length equals 15 residues. Unmatched junction bases numbered 3, after V lost 3 bases and J lost 4 bases. Sequenced: peripheral blood. The chain links TRBV7-2 to TRBJ2-2, with 9 bases that match TRBD1. The clonotype originates from a woman of 80 years or more with acute or convalescent COVID-19. CDR3 sequence: CASSLGTGITGELFF. CDR3 DNA sequence: TGTGCCAGCAGCTTGGGGACAGGGATCACCGGGGAGCTGTTTTTT.